The rows below give T cell receptor beta chains drawn from one sample of a study of T-cell memory formation after mild COVID-19. TCRdb processed the 5' RACE reads anew with MiXCR; each CDR3 protein has one entry. Here the sample spans about 470,000 distinct CDR3 sequences, roughly 18% being singletons. Sequencing was carried out using PBMCs or a T cell subset sorted from them (not recorded which). The receptor set was obtained from an adult woman who had mild COVID-19 (a few samples of this study predate the infection). Cell type and time point are not known. Each CDR3 is given with its conserved first and last residue. A D gene is named only where the DNA matches it firmly. Part of the rows lack a size; the others show once, few, many or a class for expanded clones.

abundance | d_gene | j_gene | v_gene | CDR3nt | CDR3aa
NA | TRBD1 | TRBJ2-2 | TRBV5-1 | TGCGCCAGCAGCTTGGAACAGGGGAGAAACACCGGGGAGCTGTTTTTT | CASSLEQGRNTGELFF
NA | TRBD2 | TRBJ2-1 | TRBV19 | TGTGCCAGTAGTATAGATGGGAGGGACTACCCTACATCAGAGCAGTTCTTC | CASSIDGRDYPTSEQFF
few | NA | TRBJ1-1 | TRBV27 | TGTGCCACCAAATTGAACCTGAACACTGAAGCTTTCTTT | CATKLNLNTEAFF
many | NA | TRBJ1-2 | TRBV20-1 | TGCAGTGCTAGAGCAGGGGAGGCCTTC | CSARAGEAF
few | NA | TRBJ1-2 | TRBV12-3/TRBV12-4 | TGTGCCATGGCCAGCTCAAGAGGCTACACCTTC | CAMASSRGYTF
many | NA | TRBJ1-2 | TRBV20-1 | TGCAGTGCCCCACATTCGGGTGGTCCTGTGCTTAGCGGTGGCTACACCTTC | CSAPHSGGPVLSGGYTF
few | NA | TRBJ2-3 | TRBV5-6 | TGTGCCAGCAGCTTGGCCTCAGGGTATCAGTATTTT | CASSLASGYQYF
NA | TRBD2 | TRBJ2-7 | TRBV20-1 | TGCAGTGCTAAGACCGGGACTAGCGAATACGAGCAGTACTTC | CSAKTGTSEYEQYF
once | TRBD1 | TRBJ1-1 | TRBV9 | TGTGCCAGCACACGCCAAGGACAGGGGAACACTGAAGCTTTCTTT | CASTRQGQGNTEAFF
NA | TRBD1 | TRBJ1-1 | TRBV6-5 | TGTGCCAGCAGTGACGGGACAGTTAACACTGAAGCTTTCTTT | CASSDGTVNTEAFF
NA | TRBD1 | TRBJ2-1 | TRBV10-3 | TGTGCCATCAGCGGGACAGGAAAAAATGAGCAGTTCTTC | CAISGTGKNEQFF
NA | TRBD1 | TRBJ1-2 | TRBV28 | TGTGCCAGCAGTGCCGTCTCAGGGGGTAACGGCTACACCTTC | CASSAVSGGNGYTF
NA | NA | TRBJ2-3 | TRBV24-1 | TGTGCCACCAGTGATTTTGGGCGGATCACAGATACGCAGTATTTT | CATSDFGRITDTQYF
NA | TRBD2 | TRBJ2-3 | TRBV7-2 | TGTGCCAGCAGCTTTCACGTTAGCGGGAGCGGACCAGATACGCAGTATTTT | CASSFHVSGSGPDTQYF
once | TRBD1 | TRBJ1-2 | TRBV19 | TGTGCCAGTACCTGGACAGGGGGCAATGGCTACACCTTC | CASTWTGGNGYTF
few | NA | TRBJ1-2 | TRBV9 | TGTGCCAGCAGCGCCCCGCTGGACAGAGCTAACTATGGCTACACCTTC | CASSAPLDRANYGYTF
few | NA | TRBJ2-1 | TRBV6-2/TRBV6-3 | TGTGCCAGCAGTTTTTCCCTGAGCTCCTACAATGAGCAGTTCTTC | CASSFSLSSYNEQFF
NA | NA | TRBJ2-7 | TRBV5-1 | TGCGCCAGCAGCTTGGGGGATTACTCCTACGAGCAGTACTTC | CASSLGDYSYEQYF
few | TRBD1 | TRBJ1-1 | TRBV5-1 | TGCGCCAGCAGCTATACAGGGGAACTACGAGAAGCTTTCTTT | CASSYTGELREAFF
NA | TRBD2 | TRBJ2-2 | TRBV24-1 | TGTGCCACCACGGTTGGGGGGGGAACTAACACCGGGGAGCTGTTTTTT | CATTVGGGTNTGELFF
many | NA | TRBJ2-7 | TRBV7-2 | TGTGCCAGCAGTTTGGATTACTACGAGCAGTACTTC | CASSLDYYEQYF
NA | NA | TRBJ2-2 | TRBV5-5 | TGTGCCAGCAGCTTGTATCACACCGGGGAGCTGTTTTTT | CASSLYHTGELFF
few | TRBD1 | TRBJ2-1 | TRBV24-1 | TGTGCCACCAGTGACACGGACAGGGCAGGGCAGTTCTTC | CATSDTDRAGQFF
few | NA | TRBJ1-2 | TRBV7-2 | TGTGCCAGCAGCCCTGGCGGTGTGGGGCGCGGGGGCTACACCTTC | CASSPGGVGRGGYTF
few | NA | TRBJ1-1 | TRBV19 | TGTGCCAGTAGTACCCTCCCGGGGCAGGTGAACACTGAAGCTTTCTTT | CASSTLPGQVNTEAFF
few | NA | TRBJ1-1 | TRBV29-1 | TGCAGCGCTGAACCACAGGGAACTGAAGCTTTCTTT | CSAEPQGTEAFF
NA | NA | TRBJ2-3 | TRBV7-8 | TGTGCCAGCAGCCTTGGAGGAGCGGCAGATACGCAGTATTTT | CASSLGGAADTQYF
NA | NA | TRBJ1-2 | TRBV20-1 | TGCAGTGCTAGAGAGTGGGGCTCTGGTGGCTACACCTTC | CSAREWGSGGYTF
NA | TRBD2 | TRBJ2-7 | TRBV25-1 | TGTGCCAGTTGGAAGGGCGGGAGGGGGCACGAGCAGTACTTC | CASWKGGRGHEQYF
NA | NA | TRBJ1-2 | TRBV29-1 | TGCAGCGTTGTACTTCCTGGGGGGTCTGATGGCTACACCTTC | CSVVLPGGSDGYTF
NA | NA | TRBJ2-1 | TRBV29-1 | TGCAGCGTTGGGCGACCCAGGGTCGGCGCCAATGAGCAGTTCTTC | CSVGRPRVGANEQFF
NA | TRBD1 | TRBJ1-2 | TRBV4-1 | TGCGCCAGCAGCCTTCGAGAGGGGGCGGGCTATGGCTACACCTTC | CASSLREGAGYGYTF
NA | TRBD2 | TRBJ2-1 | TRBV7-2 | TGTGCCAGCAGCTCCGAGGCGGGAGCCTACAATGAGCAGTTCTTC | CASSSEAGAYNEQFF
NA | TRBD1 | TRBJ1-2 | TRBV7-9 | TGTGCCAGCAGCCTGCTTGGGACAGGGCTGTCCCATGGCTACACCTTC | CASSLLGTGLSHGYTF
many | NA | TRBJ1-1 | TRBV7-3 | TGTGCCAGCAGCTTAACGGGCGCGGGTAACACTGAAGCTTTCTTT | CASSLTGAGNTEAFF
NA | NA | TRBJ1-1 | TRBV4-1 | TGCGCCAGCAGCCAAGCCATCGTCATGAACACTGAAGCTTTCTTT | CASSQAIVMNTEAFF